This TCR beta chain was retrieved from a study of identical twins listed by TCRdb under 2016. Regarding the study in general: TCR alpha and beta repertoires from monozygotic twins, unrelated adults of various ages and cord blood were deep-sequenced to test whether fetal clonotypes persist. Replicate twin experiments were performed at different times using different library preparation protocols to rule out contamination. Overall study outcomes, separate from this receptor: Zero-insertion analyses could be partly confounded by invariant T cells such as MAIT and iNKT, although diverse VJ usage argued against such confounding for most clonotypes. A weaker excess of twin sharing was found in beta out-of-frame sequences because the signal-to-noise ratio was lowered by fewer shared sequences. Fewer insertions were carried by abundant cord blood beta clonotypes, a similar but weaker trend appeared in young adult naive repertoires, and no such trend appeared in memory repertoires. Recombination models systematically underestimated out-of-frame TCR alpha sharing in monozygotic twins but agreed with sharing between unrelated individuals. Compared with coincidental sharing between unrelated individuals, out-of-frame TCR alpha sequences shared between twins showed an excess of sequences with low generation probability. Conclusions relied on cross-sectional statistical analysis, since the same donors could not be followed over many years.

Only healthy Caucasian donors were included. Three pairs of female monozygotic twins, all aged roughly 18 to 29 years, were included in the twin cohort. Peripheral blood mononuclear cells were the source from which RNA for the TCR libraries was isolated. The method was 5' RACE. The sequencer was an Illumina HiSeq 2000. Template switching introduced a universal primer binding site; the final cDNA contained a unique molecular identifier, enabling accurate counting of TCR cDNA molecules. First-strand cDNA for TCR alpha and beta chains was synthesized from specific primers in the conserved constant-segment region. To control for contamination, every cDNA library carried two barcodes: a SMART-Mk sample barcode plus Illumina barcodes. Two successive PCR steps introduced TruSeq adapter sequences along with Illumina sample barcodes. TCR alpha and beta cDNA libraries were sequenced on the Illumina HiSeq platform with custom primers. The published analysis was carried out like this. MiGEC was used to process raw reads and extract unique molecular identifiers, and MiXCR was used to find CDR3 positions. For each individual, recombination models were inferred using an EM algorithm with the repgenHMM and IGoR tools. Shared clonotypes were analyzed with the tcR package in R, and sharing was normalized by the product of cloneset sizes. To study raw recombination without the effects of thymic and clonal selection, out-of-frame nonproductive sequences were analyzed. TCRdb trimmed public reads at Q25 via fastp, called clones via MiXCR and kept in-frame beta chains. CDR3 protein sequences are deduplicated, and each keeps its most common genes and DNA. TCRdb's processing, not the authors' own work, is the source of the V and J calls. Here the sample has 600,000 to 850,000 distinct CDR3 sequences; 15% to 20% occur a single time. 10% to 15% of the sample is in the top ten clones.

Remarks on this clonotype: Its antigen remains unidentified. Base qualities are not provided; no much larger clone lies one nucleotide away.

Inclusive of the bounding cysteine and phenylalanine, the CDR3 is 12 residues long. Of the read, only the CDR3 DNA is kept; its 36 bases are in frame from base 1. As encoded in the germline V gene (reference sequence), CDR1 is DFQATT while CDR2 is SNEGSKA. V drops 2 bases and J drops 5 bases, leaving 7 bases in between. These same data were also listed under a study on T cells expressing NK-cell markers. As the second paper documents: In sorted CD3+CD56+NKG2C+, CD3+CD56+NKG2C- and CD3+CD56-NKG2C+ T-cell subsets from 7 or 8 donors, TCR beta-chain repertoires were profiled. Seven of the eight sequenced donors were HCMV-seropositive and one was HCMV-seronegative. To restrict sorting to alphabetaTCR-expressing T cells, an anti-gammadeltaTCR antibody was added in several experiments. In roughly 6 donors, the dominant CD3+CD56+NKG2C+ clonotypes ranked among the top 10 CD8+ clonotypes, making up 1.0-7.0% of CD8+ T cells. Those dominant clonotypes were again the most abundant among CD3+CD56-NKG2C+ cells in a few donors, at roughly 25-60.1%. Whether the expanded NKG2C-expressing T cell clones were specific for HCMV antigens was left unclear. The eight sequenced donors were randomly selected healthy volunteers, three men and five women. HCMV-specific IgG was detected in serum with a commercial ELISA kit to determine HCMV serostatus. For a handful of donors, bulk peripheral blood T-cell repertoires were also sequenced from unsorted PBMC. Reads were demultiplexed and grouped by UMI with MIGEC, and clonotypes were assembled and quantified with MiTCR. To exclude erroneous sequences, any TCR cDNA sequence not supported by at least two reads was discarded. Downstream repertoire analysis used the tcR package, and clonotypes were matched across fractions by CDR3 nucleotide sequence plus V segment. VDJmatch was used to annotate antigen specificity against VDJdb, with one amino acid substitution in CDR3 allowed.

The sequence joins TRBV20-1 to TRBJ2-1, with the D gene too uncertain to name. This TCR was sampled from a woman aged 18-29 years in good health. The specimen sequenced was PBMCs. Read as DNA, the sequence is TGCAGTGCTAGAACCTGGAACAATGAGCAGTTCTTC. Translation gives CSARTWNNEQFF.